The 23 T cell receptor beta chains in this list originate from one sample, sequenced in a study of control samples from healthy donors and cancer patients (dated by TCRdb to 2020 to 2022). Library creation used the immunoSEQ multiplex PCR assay. TCRdb took over this immuneACCESS table, retaining in-frame rearrangements with V and J assigned. Such tables are incomplete; in checked studies, under half of the missing clones stem from an unresolved V gene, and the remainder is unexplained. The sample contains tens of thousands of clones, around 93% of them found a single time. Together, the top ten hold roughly 0.91% of the sample. The sample consisted of PBMCs. Source of these receptors: a man aged 25-45 years with colorectal cancer.

This sequence joins TRBV19 and TRBJ2-5, with a weak D call TRBD1 (5 bases). This CDR3 comprises 13 residues. The germline gives CDR1 LNHDA, CDR2 SQIVND (reference sequence). DNA of the CDR3: TGTGCTACCAACGCTCAGGGTAGCGAGACCCAGTACTTC. This codes for CATNAQGSETQYF.

V is TRBV18 and J is TRBJ2-5, with D possibly TRBD1 on 6 matching bases. The CDR3 loop spans 14 amino acids. Trimming shortened V by 2 bases and J by 4 bases, and 11 bases separated the two germline ends. Germline V gene lookup returns CDR1 KGHSH and CDR2 LQKENI. CDR3 sequence (DNA): TGTGCCAGCTCACCATCACTAGGGGGAGAGACCCAGTACTTC. Protein sequence: CASSPSLGGETQYF. The entire variable domain, with the rest obtained from reference TRBV18 and TRBJ2-5, is as follows: NAGVMQNPRHLVRRRGQEARLRCSPMKGHSHVYWYRQLPEEGLKFMVYLQKENIIDESGMPKERFSAEFPKEGPSILRIQQVVRGDSAAYFCASSPSLGGETQYFGPGTRLLVL.

The chain employs TRBV29-1 and TRBJ2-7; 12 bases are a match to TRBD2. Germline trimming cut 5 bases from V and 4 bases from J; bases unmatched to any gene: 3. CDR3 length: 13 residues. Germline V gene lookup returns CDR1 SQVTM and CDR2 ANQGSEA. CDR3 nucleotides: TGCAGCGTTAAGACTAGCGGGGGTTACGAGCAGTACTTC. Amino acids: CSVKTSGGYEQYF.

The J gene is TRBJ1-1, the V gene TRBV19, with D possibly TRBD1 on 5 matching bases. The V end lost 0 bases, the J end lost 14 bases, and 19 bases lay between the germline ends. CDR1 and CDR2 from the germline V gene are LNHDA and SQIVND (reference sequence). This CDR3 spans 14 amino acids. The CDR3 loop is CASSIEGVRGPSFF. The CDR3 DNA sequence: TGTGCCAGTAGTATAGAAGGGGTACGTGGGCCGAGCTTCTTT.

This clone was picked up one time. V gene TRBV4-3 combines with J gene TRBJ2-2; 8 bases match TRBD2. The V segment lost 4 bases and the J segment 6 bases; nucleotides outside the gene matches: 13. The germline CDR1 and CDR2 sequences are LGHNA and YSLEER. This CDR3 is built from 17 residues. CDR3 protein: CASSPWASGGMAGELFF. CDR3 in DNA: TGCGCCAGCAGCCCCTGGGCCAGCGGGGGTATGGCCGGGGAGCTGTTTTTT.

This chain connects TRBV7-2 to TRBJ2-1; 8 nucleotides agree with TRBD2. With 5 bases clipped from V and 4 bases from J, the junction kept 10 bases outside the gene matches. This CDR3 has 16 amino acids. Looked up from germline, CDR1 is SGHTA and CDR2 is FQGNSA. DNA for the CDR3: TGTGCCAGCAGCCCCCGAATCGGGGGGGGGTACAATGAGCAGTTCTTC. As protein: CASSPRIGGGYNEQFF.

The rearrangement links TRBV10-2 to TRBJ1-1, with D possibly being TRBD1 (6 bases). The CDR3 is 17 residues long. V lost 8 bases and J lost 1, with 23 bases in between. In germline, CDR1 is WSHSY, CDR2 SAAADI. For the CDR3, the DNA is TGCGCCAGCTTTATCCCGACAGACGGGACAAAGAACACTGAAGCTTTCTTT. Amino acid sequence: CASFIPTDGTKNTEAFF.

This sequence joins TRBV4-3 and TRBJ2-1, with TRBD2 as a possible D gene (6 bases). The CDR3 is made up of 15 amino acids. From germline, CDR1 is LGHNA and CDR2 YSLEER. Trimming cost V 0 bases and J 1 base, with 7 bases left between them. In DNA form, the CDR3 reads TGCGCCAGCAGCCAAGATGGGGGGTCCTACAATGAGCAGTTCTTC. Translated: CASSQDGGSYNEQFF.

With respect to this clone: One junction end disagrees with the germline gene, perhaps due to a read error. This chain joins TRBV7-8 and TRBJ2-1; D is perhaps TRBD1 (6 bases). This CDR3 is built from 14 residues. Germline CDR1 SGHVS, CDR2 FQNEAQ. Here the CDR3 DNA reads TGTGCCAGCAGTTTAGGTCGGGCAGGCCGCAGGGGGTTCTTC. This translates into CASSLGRAGRRGFF.

The V gene is TRBV12-5, the J gene TRBJ2-1; 7 nucleotides match TRBD2. V shed 0 bases and J 9 bases; nucleotides not matched to a gene: 5. The germline CDR1 and CDR2 sequences are LGHNT and FRNRAP. The CDR3 totals 14 residues. DNA for the CDR3: TGTGCTAGTGGTTTGGTAGGACTAGACCTTGAGCAGTTCTTC. It yields the protein CASGLVGLDLEQFF.

This sequence joins TRBV4-1 and TRBJ2-2; TRBD1 agrees at 8 bases. V lost 1 base, J lost 4 bases, and 5 bases stayed unmatched. The CDR3 contains 16 residues. Per the germline V gene, CDR1 is MGHRA and CDR2 is YSYEKL. The CDR3 sequence: CASSQVRTGITGELFF. The CDR3 DNA reads as TGCGCCAGCAGCCAAGTCCGGACAGGGATCACCGGGGAGCTGTTTTTT.

V and J are TRBV7-2 and TRBJ2-7; D is undetermined. The CDR3 extends over 13 amino acids. Trimming left V 5 bases short and J 2 bases short, with 10 bases between. From germline, CDR1 is SGHTA and CDR2 FQGNSA. CDR3 DNA: TGTGCCAGCAGCCAGCCATCGGCCTACGAGCAGTACTTC. Protein sequence: CASSQPSAYEQYF.

V and J are TRBV6-2 or TRBV6-3 and TRBJ2-7, with D possibly TRBD1 on 6 matching bases. The CDR3 extends over 15 amino acids. Germline V lookup: CDR1 MNHEY, CDR2 SVGEGT. V lost 4 bases and J lost 2, with 15 bases in between. The CDR3 sequence is CASSSTGSGTYEQYF. The DNA of the CDR3 is TGTGCCAGCAGTTCAACAGGGAGCGGAACCTACGAGCAGTACTTC.

Concerning this clone: The identical CDR3 is also encoded by other nucleotide sequences in the sample. The chain recombines TRBV5-1 with TRBJ2-1; 8 bases are shared with TRBD2. Germline trimming cut 0 bases from V and 5 bases from J; bases unmatched to any gene: 10. Germline CDR1 and CDR2: SGHRS and YFSETQ. This CDR3 spans 17 amino acids. The CDR3 nucleotides are TGCGCCAGCAGCTTGGGGCGTGGCGGGGGGACACACAATGAGCAGTTCTTC. Amino acid sequence: CASSLGRGGGTHNEQFF. The whole variable domain, remainder taken from reference TRBV5-1 and TRBJ2-1, is KAGVTQTPRYLIKTRGQQVTLSCSPISGHRSVSWYQQTPGQGLQFLFEYFSETQRNKGNFPGRFSGRQFSNSRSEMNVSTLELGDSALYLCASSLGRGGGTHNEQFFGPGTRLTVL.

This chain connects TRBV6-2 or TRBV6-3 to TRBJ2-2, with a tentative D call TRBD1 (6 bases). V was clipped by 4 bases and J by 7 bases, with 13 bases between them. The CDR3 spans 14 residues. Germline-derived CDR1 and CDR2 are MNHEY and SVGEGT. DNA of the CDR3: TGTGCCAGCAGTTTCGGACAGCCGAACGGGGAGCTGTTTTTT. Its protein is CASSFGQPNGELFF.

The chain combines TRBV4-1 with TRBJ2-7; 7 bases fit TRBD1. V was clipped by 1 base and J by 3 bases; unmatched bases: 18. Germline V lookup: CDR1 MGHRA, CDR2 YSYEKL. The CDR3 consists of 19 residues. The CDR3 nucleotides read TGCGCCAGCAGCCAAGTCCCAAATTCCCCCGGGACAGAACTCTACGAGCAGTACTTC. Its protein product is CASSQVPNSPGTELYEQYF.

The chain is built from TRBV4-2 and TRBJ2-3; the D gene is possibly TRBD2 (5 bases). Germline CDR1 is LGHNA and CDR2 is YNFKEQ. This CDR3 has 16 residues. Trimming pared 1 base from V and 1 base from J, leaving 12 bases between. The CDR3 protein is CASSQAGEGRTDTQYF. The CDR3, as DNA: TGTGCCAGCAGCCAAGCCGGTGAGGGTCGCACAGATACGCAGTATTTT.

This chain links TRBV7-2 with TRBJ1-5; 7 nucleotides match TRBD1. The CDR3 covers 16 residues. Germline V lookup: CDR1 SGHTA, CDR2 FQGNSA. V lost 1 base, J lost 2 bases, and 5 bases stayed unmatched. The chain's CDR3 is CASSLEAGGGNQPQHF. The CDR3 coding sequence is TGTGCCAGCAGCTTAGAAGCAGGGGGGGGCAATCAGCCCCAGCATTTT. The full variable domain, completed using reference TRBV7-2 and TRBJ1-5, is GAGVSQSPSNKVTEKGKDVELRCDPISGHTALYWYRQSLGQGLEFLIYFQGNSAPDKSGLPSDRFSAERTGGSVSTLTIQRTQQEDSAVYLCASSLEAGGGNQPQHFGDGTRLSIL.

This chain uses TRBV3-1 (or the pseudogene TRBV3-2) with TRBJ2-1; D tentatively fits TRBD1 or TRBD2 (6 bases each). CDR3 length equals 19 residues. V lost 3 bases to trimming and J lost 4 bases, with 25 bases between them. Germline assignment: CDR1 LGHDT and CDR2 YNNKEL (reference sequence). The CDR3 loop reads CASSHRGFVGRGGYNEQFF. The CDR3 DNA reads TGTGCCAGCAGCCATCGCGGCTTTGTTGGCAGAGGGGGGTACAATGAGCAGTTCTTC.

The rearrangement links TRBV15 to TRBJ1-5, with 7 nucleotides matching TRBD1. CDR1 and CDR2 (germline): LNHNV, YYDKDF (reference sequence). The ends lost 1 base at V and 4 bases at J; junction bases unmatched: 7. There are 16 residues in the CDR3. The CDR3 region is CATSRGKTGINQPQHF. The CDR3 DNA reads TGTGCCACCAGCAGAGGGAAGACAGGGATTAATCAGCCCCAGCATTTT.

The genes are TRBV21-1 and TRBJ2-7; TRBD1, the D gene given by the table, was not confirmed from the DNA. TRBV21-1 is a known pseudogene. This CDR3 contains 15 residues. CDR3 in DNA: TGTGCCAGCAGCAAAGTACCAGGGGTGTCGAACGAGCAGTACGTC. Its protein product is CASSKVPGVSNEQYV.

The chain is built from TRBV15 and TRBJ1-5, with TRBD1 matching 7 bases. Losses at the gene ends were 8 bases for V and 0 bases for J; bases not matched to a gene: 4. The CDR3 is 14 amino acids. CDR1 and CDR2 from the germline V gene are LNHNV and YYDKDF (reference sequence). CDR3 nucleotide sequence: TGTGCCACCGCGACAGGGTATAGCAATCAGCCCCAGCATTTT. Encoded protein: CATATGYSNQPQHF.

This chain links TRBV2 with TRBJ2-3; 9 nucleotides match TRBD1. The CDR3 is 12 residues long. The germline CDR1 and CDR2 sequences are SNHLY and FYNNEI. Trimming took 5 bases from V and 9 from J; bases not matched to a gene: 3. The DNA of the CDR3 is TGTGCCAGCAGTTCGACAGGGGGGACGCAGTATTTT. Amino acids: CASSSTGGTQYF.